This TCR beta chain was profiled in a study of beta chain features in type 1 diabetes. The wider study: Summed over all samples, the examined sorted cells came to 85 million to 140 million.

The CDR3 is 13 residues long. Trimming stripped 8 bases from V and 4 bases from J, with 11 bases between. CDR1 and CDR2 (germline): MGHDK, SYGVNS. This clone was seen a handful of times. The target antigen is unknown. The authors reverse transcribed all of the isolated RNA, so sequencing captured expressed TCRB transcripts. Sequencing used immunoSEQ multiplex PCR; TCRdb keeps in-frame clones, though not all of them. The table lists roughly 730,000 clones, about an eighth of them singletons. Study-level points and caveats: There was a possibility that cDNA sequencing over-represented cells with high TCR expression. A moderate, significant TCRB CDR3 shortening appeared in type 1 diabetes across four CD4+ subsets.

Staining for CD45RO/CCR7/CD25/CD127/CD95/CD27 allowed sorting of CD4+ naive, central memory, regulatory and stem cell-like memory cells. The sequence came from a man in his late teens or twenties with type 1 diabetes. The chain carries TRBV25-1 and TRBJ2-2; a possible D gene is TRBD2 (6 bases). Sequenced input: naive CD4+ T cells from blood. CDR3 in amino acids: CASRSEGTGELFF. The CDR3, as DNA: TGTGCCAGCCGGTCGGAGGGCACCGGGGAGCTGTTTTTT. The whole variable domain, filled in from reference TRBV25-1 and TRBJ2-2, reads EADIYQTPRYLVIGTGKKITLECSQTMGHDKMYWYQQDPGMELHLIHYSYGVNSTEKGDLSSESTVSRIRTEHFPLTLESARPSHTSQYLCASRSEGTGELFFGEGSRLTVL.